The 9 T cell receptor beta chains below come from one sample, sequenced in a study of blood T cell repertoires in COVID-19. Libraries were prepared by immunoSEQ multiplex PCR; TCRdb keeps only in-frame clonotypes and omits some of them. The repertoire consists of approximately 340,000 clones, with more than 70% occurring once and the leading ten covering 3%. The sample comprised peripheral blood. The receptors derive from a young man with active or convalescent COVID-19.

Of note for this clone: The junction shows a germline mismatch at one end, possibly a read error. The chain joins TRBV19 to TRBJ2-1, with 8 bases lining up with TRBD2. This CDR3 is built from 11 residues. Per germline, CDR1 LNHDA and CDR2 SQIVND (reference sequence). The CDR3 DNA reads TGTGCCAGTAATAGCGGGGCGCGTCTGGTCTTC. Amino acids: CASNSGARLVF. Full variable domain (remainder filled in from reference TRBV19 and TRBJ2-1): DGGITQSPKYLFRKEGQNVTLSCEQNLNHDAMYWYRQDPGQGLRLIYYSQIVNDFQKGDIAEGYSVSREKKESFPLTVTSAQKNPTAFYLCASNSGARLVFGPGTRLTVL.

The chain joins TRBV11-1 to TRBJ2-7; TRBD2 agrees at 9 bases. J gave up 4 bases and V 6 bases, and 7 bases lay outside the gene matches. The CDR3 is made up of 14 amino acids. Germline V CDR1 and CDR2: SGHAT, FQDESV (reference sequence). The DNA for the CDR3 is TGTGCCAGCAGATCCGGGACTAGCCGATACGAGCAGTACTTC. It codes for CASRSGTSRYEQYF.

The CDR3 DNA reads TGTGCCAGCAGCGCGGACAGGGGAGGCTATGGCTACACCTTC. Protein: CASSADRGGYGYTF. The chain uses TRBV11-2 and TRBJ1-2; 9 bases fit TRBD1. In germline, CDR1 is SGHAT, CDR2 FQNNGV. The CDR3 extends over 14 amino acids. J gave up 4 bases and V 5 bases, and 5 bases lay outside the gene matches.

This clone appeared a single time. The chain recombines TRBV11-3 with TRBJ2-4, with TRBD1 identical over 7 bases. Germline assignment: CDR1 SGHNT and CDR2 YENEEA. Germline trimming cut 2 bases from V and 0 bases from J; bases unmatched to any gene: 4. The CDR3 loop spans 16 amino acids. CDR3: CASSLQGEVAKNIQYF. The CDR3 DNA sequence: TGTGCCAGCAGCTTACAGGGGGAAGTAGCCAAAAACATTCAGTACTTC.

There are a few counts of this clone. The chain carries TRBV9 and TRBJ2-2; weak D call: TRBD1 (6 bases). The V end lost 4 bases, the J end lost 0 bases, and 13 bases lay between the germline ends. CDR3 length equals 16 residues. Germline CDR1 SGDLS, CDR2 YYNGEE. This CDR3 is CASSPMTGPNTGELFF. CDR3 coding DNA: TGTGCCAGCAGCCCCATGACAGGTCCGAACACCGGGGAGCTGTTTTTT.

The chain links TRBV19 to TRBJ1-1; 7 nucleotides align to TRBD1. The germline gives CDR1 LNHDA, CDR2 SQIVND (reference sequence). V lost 9 bases to trimming and J lost 6 bases; unmatched junction nucleotides: 16. The length of the CDR3 is 15 residues. DNA of the CDR3: TGTGCCAGCAACTCGAGGGGGCCTAGAGAAGCTGAAGCTTTCTTT. Encoded protein: CASNSRGPREAEAFF.

The chain recombines TRBV2 with TRBJ1-4, with a weak D call TRBD1 (6 bases). Per germline, CDR1 SNHLY and CDR2 FYNNEI. The CDR3 covers 14 residues. V was trimmed by 10 bases and J by 6 bases, leaving 18 bases between them. CDR3 in DNA: TGTGCCATCCCCCCCGGGGGGGCTCATGAAAAACTGTTTTTT. Translation: CAIPPGGAHEKLFF.

The rearrangement links TRBV27 to TRBJ2-2; D gene ambiguous. The CDR3 is 15 amino acids. Between the trimmed V and J ends, which lost 4 bases and 1 base, there was a span of 10 bases. From germline, CDR1 is MNHEY and CDR2 SMNVEV (reference sequence). The CDR3 sequence: CASSSVMRNTGELFF. CDR3 bases: TGTGCCAGCAGTTCCGTGATGCGGAACACCGGGGAGCTGTTTTTT.

The chain combines TRBV28 with TRBJ1-5; 7 bases are a match to TRBD1. Germline-derived CDR1 and CDR2 are MDHEN and SYDVKM. The trim removed 6 bases at V and 3 bases at J, leaving 5 bases unmatched. This CDR3 has 14 residues. The CDR3 DNA sequence: TGTGCCAGCAGGCTACAGGGGTTCAATCAGCCCCAGCATTTT. Residues: CASRLQGFNQPQHF.